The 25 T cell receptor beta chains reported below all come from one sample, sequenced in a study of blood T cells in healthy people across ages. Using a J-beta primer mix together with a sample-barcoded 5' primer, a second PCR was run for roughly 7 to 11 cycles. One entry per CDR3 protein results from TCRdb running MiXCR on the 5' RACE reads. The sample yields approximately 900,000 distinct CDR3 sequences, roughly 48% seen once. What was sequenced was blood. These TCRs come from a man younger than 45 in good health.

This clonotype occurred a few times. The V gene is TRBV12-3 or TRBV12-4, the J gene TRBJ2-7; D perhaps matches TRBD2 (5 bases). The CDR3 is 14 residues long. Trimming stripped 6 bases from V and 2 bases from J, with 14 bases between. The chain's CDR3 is CASSIWTLPYEQYF. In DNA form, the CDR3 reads TGTGCCAGCAGCATATGGACTTTACCCTACGAGCAGTACTTC.

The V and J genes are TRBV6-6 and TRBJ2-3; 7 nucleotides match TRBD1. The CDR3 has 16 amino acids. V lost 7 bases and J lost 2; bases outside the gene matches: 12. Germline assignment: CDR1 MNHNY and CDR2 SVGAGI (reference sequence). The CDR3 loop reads CASNSAGQDATDTQYF. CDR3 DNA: TGTGCCAGCAATTCCGCCGGACAGGATGCCACAGATACGCAGTATTTT.

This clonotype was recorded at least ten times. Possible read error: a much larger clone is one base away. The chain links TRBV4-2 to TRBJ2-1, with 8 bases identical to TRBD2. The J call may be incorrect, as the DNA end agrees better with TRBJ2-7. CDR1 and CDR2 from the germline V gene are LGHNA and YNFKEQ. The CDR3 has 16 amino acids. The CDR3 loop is CASSRGGLVSYNEQYF. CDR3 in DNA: TGTGCCAGCAGCCGAGGGGGACTAGTGTCCTACAATGAGCAGTACTTC.

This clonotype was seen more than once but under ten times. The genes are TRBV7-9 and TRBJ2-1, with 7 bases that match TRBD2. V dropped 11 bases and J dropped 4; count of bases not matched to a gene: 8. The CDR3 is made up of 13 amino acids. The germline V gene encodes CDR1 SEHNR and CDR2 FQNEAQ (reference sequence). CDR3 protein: CAASGTDYNEQFF. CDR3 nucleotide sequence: TGTGCCGCAAGCGGGACGGATTACAATGAGCAGTTCTTC.

The CDR3 DNA sequence: TGCAGTGCTAGTCGAGGGCGGGGGACGACAGATACGCAGTATTTT. Protein sequence: CSASRGRGTTDTQYF. This chain joins TRBV20-1 and TRBJ2-3; the match to TRBD2 covers 7 bases. From germline, CDR1 is DFQATT and CDR2 SNEGSKA (reference sequence). V gave up 3 bases and J gave up 3 bases; unmatched junction bases: 9. The CDR3 is made up of 15 amino acids.

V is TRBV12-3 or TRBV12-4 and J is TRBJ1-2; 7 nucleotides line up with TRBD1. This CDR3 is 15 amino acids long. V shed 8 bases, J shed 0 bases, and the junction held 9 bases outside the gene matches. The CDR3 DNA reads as TGTGCCAGCTCTTATGGGGACAGTCCTAACTATGGCTACACCTTC. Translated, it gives CASSYGDSPNYGYTF.

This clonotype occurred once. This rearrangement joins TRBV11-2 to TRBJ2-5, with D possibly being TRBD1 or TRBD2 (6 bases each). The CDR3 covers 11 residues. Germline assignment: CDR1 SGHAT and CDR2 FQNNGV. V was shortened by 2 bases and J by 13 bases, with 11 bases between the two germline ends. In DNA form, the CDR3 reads TGTGCCAGCAGCTTATACAGGGAGGCGTACTTC. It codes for CASSLYREAYF.

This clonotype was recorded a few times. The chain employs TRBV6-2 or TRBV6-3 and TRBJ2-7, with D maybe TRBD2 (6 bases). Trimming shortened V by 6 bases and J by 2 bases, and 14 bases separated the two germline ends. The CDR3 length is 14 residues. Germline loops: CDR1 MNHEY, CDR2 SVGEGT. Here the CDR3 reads CASRSRDLAYEQYF. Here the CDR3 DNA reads TGTGCCAGCAGAAGCCGGGACTTAGCCTACGAGCAGTACTTC.

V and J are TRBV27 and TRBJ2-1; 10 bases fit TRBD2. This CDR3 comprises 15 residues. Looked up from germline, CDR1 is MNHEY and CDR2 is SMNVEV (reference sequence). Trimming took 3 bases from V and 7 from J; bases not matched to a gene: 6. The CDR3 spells CASSFSGGSGNEQFF. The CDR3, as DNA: TGTGCCAGCAGTTTTAGCGGGGGGAGTGGAAATGAGCAGTTCTTC.

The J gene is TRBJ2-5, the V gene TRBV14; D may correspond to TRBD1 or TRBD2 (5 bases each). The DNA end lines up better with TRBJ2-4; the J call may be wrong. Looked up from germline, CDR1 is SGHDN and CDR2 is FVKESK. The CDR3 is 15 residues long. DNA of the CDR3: TGTGCCAGCAGCCAGAACGGGGCTATCAAAAACATTCAGTACTTC. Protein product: CASSQNGAIKNIQYF.

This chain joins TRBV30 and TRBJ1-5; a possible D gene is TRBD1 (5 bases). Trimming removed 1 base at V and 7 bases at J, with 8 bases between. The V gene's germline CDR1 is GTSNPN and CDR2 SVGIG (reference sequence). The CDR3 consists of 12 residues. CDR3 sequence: CAWSGQSQPQHF. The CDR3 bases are TGTGCCTGGAGTGGACAGTCCCAGCCCCAGCATTTT.

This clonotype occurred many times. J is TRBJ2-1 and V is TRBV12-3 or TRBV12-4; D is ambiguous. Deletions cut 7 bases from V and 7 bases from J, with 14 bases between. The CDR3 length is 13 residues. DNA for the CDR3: TGTGCCAGCACCTTGACCGTCCCAAATGAGCAGTTCTTC. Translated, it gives CASTLTVPNEQFF.

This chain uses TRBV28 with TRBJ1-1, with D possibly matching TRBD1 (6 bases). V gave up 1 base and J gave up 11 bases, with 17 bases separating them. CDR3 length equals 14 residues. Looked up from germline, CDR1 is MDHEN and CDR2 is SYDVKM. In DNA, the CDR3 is TGTGCCAGCAGTTTATCCAACAGGGAAGATGACGCTTTCTTT. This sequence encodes CASSLSNREDDAFF.

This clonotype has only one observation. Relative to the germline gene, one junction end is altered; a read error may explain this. The CDR3 protein is CASGEAQGAIGEQYF. The CDR3 DNA sequence: TGTGCCAGCGGTGAAGCTCAGGGGGCGATTGGCGAGCAGTACTTC. The chain combines TRBV6-1 with TRBJ2-7, with 8 nucleotides matching TRBD1. CDR3 length equals 15 residues. The germline gives CDR1 MNHNS, CDR2 SASEGT.

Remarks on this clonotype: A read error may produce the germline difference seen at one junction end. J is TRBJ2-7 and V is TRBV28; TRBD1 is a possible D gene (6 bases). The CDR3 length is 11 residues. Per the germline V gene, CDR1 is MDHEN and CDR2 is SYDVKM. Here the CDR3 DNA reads TGTGCCGGCAGTTCTATGACAGGACAGTACTTC. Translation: CAGSSMTGQYF.

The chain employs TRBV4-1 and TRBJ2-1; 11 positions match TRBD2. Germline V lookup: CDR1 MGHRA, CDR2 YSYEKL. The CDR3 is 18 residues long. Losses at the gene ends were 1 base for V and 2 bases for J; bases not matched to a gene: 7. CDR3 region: CASSQVPPSGGTYNEQFF. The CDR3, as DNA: TGCGCCAGCAGCCAAGTTCCGCCTAGCGGGGGGACCTACAATGAGCAGTTCTTC.

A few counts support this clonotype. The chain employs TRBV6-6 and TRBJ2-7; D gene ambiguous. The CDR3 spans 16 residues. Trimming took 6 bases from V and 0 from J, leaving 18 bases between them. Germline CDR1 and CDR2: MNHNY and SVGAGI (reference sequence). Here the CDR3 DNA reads TGTGCCAGCAGGTCGACGGATACGTTCCTCTCCTACGAGCAGTACTTC. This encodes CASRSTDTFLSYEQYF.

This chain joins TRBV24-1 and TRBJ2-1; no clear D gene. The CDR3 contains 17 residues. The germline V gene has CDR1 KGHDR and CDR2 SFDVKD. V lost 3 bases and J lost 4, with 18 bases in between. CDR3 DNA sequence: TGTGCCACCAGTGATGGGAATTTCCCGTCCATTTACAATGAGCAGTTCTTC. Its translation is CATSDGNFPSIYNEQFF.

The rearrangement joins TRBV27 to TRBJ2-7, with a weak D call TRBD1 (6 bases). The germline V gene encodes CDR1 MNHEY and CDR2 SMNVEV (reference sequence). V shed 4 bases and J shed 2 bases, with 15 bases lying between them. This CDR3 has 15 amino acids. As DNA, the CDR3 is TGTGCCAGCAGTTCCTGGACAGTCCGCCCCTACGAGCAGTACTTC. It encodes CASSSWTVRPYEQYF.

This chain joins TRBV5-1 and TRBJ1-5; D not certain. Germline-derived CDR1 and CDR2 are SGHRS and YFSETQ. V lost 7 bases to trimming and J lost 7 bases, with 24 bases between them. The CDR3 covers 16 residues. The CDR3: CASGDGPPPKLQPQHF. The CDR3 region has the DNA TGCGCCAGCGGGGATGGACCCCCGCCCAAACTCCAGCCCCAGCATTTT. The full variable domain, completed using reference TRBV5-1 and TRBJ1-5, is KAGVTQTPRYLIKTRGQQVTLSCSPISGHRSVSWYQQTPGQGLQFLFEYFSETQRNKGNFPGRFSGRQFSNSRSEMNVSTLELGDSALYLCASGDGPPPKLQPQHFGDGTRLSIL.

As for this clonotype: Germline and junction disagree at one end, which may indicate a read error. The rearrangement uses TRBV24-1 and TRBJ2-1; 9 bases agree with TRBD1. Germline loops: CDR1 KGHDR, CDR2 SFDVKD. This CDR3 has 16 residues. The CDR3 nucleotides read TGTGCCACCAGTGACCCCAGACAGGGGGGCCCCAATGGGCAGTTCTTC. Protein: CATSDPRQGGPNGQFF.

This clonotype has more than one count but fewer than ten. The CDR3 DNA follows: TGTGCCAGCACCGAAAGCGCCCGCTCCTACAATGAGCAGTTCTTC. It specifies CASTESARSYNEQFF. This chain links TRBV12-3 or TRBV12-4 with TRBJ2-1; no clear D. CDR3 length: 15 residues. Trimming stripped 7 bases from V and 0 bases from J, with 13 bases between.

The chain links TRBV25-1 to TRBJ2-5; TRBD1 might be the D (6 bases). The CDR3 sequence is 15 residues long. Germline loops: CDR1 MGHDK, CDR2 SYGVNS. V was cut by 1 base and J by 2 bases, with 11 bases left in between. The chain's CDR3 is CASSESGQPQETQYF. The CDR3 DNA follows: TGTGCCAGCAGTGAATCCGGACAGCCTCAAGAGACCCAGTACTTC.

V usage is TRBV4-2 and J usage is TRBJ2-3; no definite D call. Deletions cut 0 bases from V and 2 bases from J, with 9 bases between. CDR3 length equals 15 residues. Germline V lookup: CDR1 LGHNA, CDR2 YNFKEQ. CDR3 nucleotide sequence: TGTGCCAGCAGCCAAGAGCAAATGCTCACAGATACGCAGTATTTT. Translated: CASSQEQMLTDTQYF.

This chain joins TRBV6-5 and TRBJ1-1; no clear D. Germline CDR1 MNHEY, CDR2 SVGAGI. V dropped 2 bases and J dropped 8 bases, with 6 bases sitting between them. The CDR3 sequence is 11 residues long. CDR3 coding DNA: TGTGCCAGCAGTTACGGCAGGGAAGCTTTCTTT. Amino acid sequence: CASSYGREAFF.